This T cell receptor (beta chain) came from a study of blood T cell repertoires in COVID-19. Study information: The United States, Italy and Spain were the sources of the acute and convalescent COVID-19 samples.

The V gene lost 5 bases and the J gene lost 2 bases, with 10 bases spanning the gap. The V gene's germline CDR1 is MDHEN and CDR2 SYDVKM. CDR3 length: 14 amino acids. Living in about two dozen US areas, the participants were between roughly 18 and 90 years of age. Allocation to cohorts depended on clinical history reported by the participants. In the original analysis: Nucleated cell counts were estimated from reference gene primer amplification. Sequenced by immunoSEQ multiplex PCR; TCRdb stores in-frame clones only, minus some. The V and J calls and clone size were taken over from that table, and D and trimming were inferred from the DNA. This table holds 400,000 to 450,000 clones, around 89% found once.

V usage is TRBV28 and J usage is TRBJ1-5; D unresolved. This TCR came from a man aged 25-45 years who had recovered from COVID-19. The sequenced material came from PBMCs or T cells enriched from blood (not recorded which). CDR3 sequence (DNA): TGTGCCAGCAGTCCGACAACGGGCAATCAGCCCCAGCATTTT. It encodes CASSPTTGNQPQHF.